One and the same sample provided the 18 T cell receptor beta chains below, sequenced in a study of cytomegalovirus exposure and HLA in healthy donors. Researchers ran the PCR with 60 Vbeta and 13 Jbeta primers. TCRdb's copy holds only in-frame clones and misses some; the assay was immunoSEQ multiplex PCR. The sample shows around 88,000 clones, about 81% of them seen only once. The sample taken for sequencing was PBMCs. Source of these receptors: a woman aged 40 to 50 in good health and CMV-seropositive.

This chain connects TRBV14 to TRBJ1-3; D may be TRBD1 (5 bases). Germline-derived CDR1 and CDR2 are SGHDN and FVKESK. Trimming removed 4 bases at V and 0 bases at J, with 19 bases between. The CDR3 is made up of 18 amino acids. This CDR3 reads CASSLLGGRGYSGNTIYF. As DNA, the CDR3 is TGTGCCAGCAGCCTCCTGGGGGGAAGGGGCTACTCTGGAAACACCATATATTTT.

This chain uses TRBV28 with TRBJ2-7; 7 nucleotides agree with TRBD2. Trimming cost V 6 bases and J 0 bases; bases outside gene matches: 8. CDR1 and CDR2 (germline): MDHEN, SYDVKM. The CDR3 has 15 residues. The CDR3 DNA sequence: TGTGCCAGCAGGGAAGCGACTAGCAACTCCTACGAGCAGTACTTC. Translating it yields CASREATSNSYEQYF.

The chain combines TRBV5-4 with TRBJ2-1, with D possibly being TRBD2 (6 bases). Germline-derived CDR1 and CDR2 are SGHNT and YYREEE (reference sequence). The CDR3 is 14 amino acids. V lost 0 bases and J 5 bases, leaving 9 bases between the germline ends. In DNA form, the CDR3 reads TGTGCCAGCAGCTTGGTCGGAGGGGACAATGAGCAGTTCTTC. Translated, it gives CASSLVGGDNEQFF.

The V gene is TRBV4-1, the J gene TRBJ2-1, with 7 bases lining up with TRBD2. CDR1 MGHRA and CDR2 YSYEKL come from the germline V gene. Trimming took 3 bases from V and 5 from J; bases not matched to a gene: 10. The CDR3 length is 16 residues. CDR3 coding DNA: TGCGCCAGCAGCCACCCTCTACTAGCGAGTCACAATGAGCAGTTCTTC. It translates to CASSHPLLASHNEQFF.

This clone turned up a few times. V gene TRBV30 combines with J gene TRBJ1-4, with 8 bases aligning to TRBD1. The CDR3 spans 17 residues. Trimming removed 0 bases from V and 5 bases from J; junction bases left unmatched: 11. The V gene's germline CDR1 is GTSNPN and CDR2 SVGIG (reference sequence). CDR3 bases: TGTGCCTGGAGTGTAGCCCGGACAGGGACGATCAATGAAAAACTGTTTTTT. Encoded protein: CAWSVARTGTINEKLFF.

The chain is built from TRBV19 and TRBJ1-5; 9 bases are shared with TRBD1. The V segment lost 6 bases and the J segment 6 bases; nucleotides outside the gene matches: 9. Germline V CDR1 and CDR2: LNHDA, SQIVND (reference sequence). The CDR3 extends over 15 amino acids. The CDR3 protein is CASSQTGGIFQPQHF. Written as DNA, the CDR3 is TGTGCCAGTAGCCAAACAGGGGGCATCTTTCAGCCCCAGCATTTT.

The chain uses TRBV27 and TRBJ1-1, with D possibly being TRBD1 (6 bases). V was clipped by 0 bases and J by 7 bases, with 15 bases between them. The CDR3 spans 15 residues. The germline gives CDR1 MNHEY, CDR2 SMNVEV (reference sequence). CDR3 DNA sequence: TGTGCCAGCAGTTTATCGGGCGGGGGCTTGGTTGAAGCTTTCTTT. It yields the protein CASSLSGGGLVEAFF.

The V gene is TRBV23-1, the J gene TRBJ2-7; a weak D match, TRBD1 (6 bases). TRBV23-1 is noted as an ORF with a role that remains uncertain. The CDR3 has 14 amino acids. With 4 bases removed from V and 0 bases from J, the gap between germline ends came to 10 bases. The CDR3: CASSLGTYSYEQYF. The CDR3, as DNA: TGCGCCAGCAGTCTAGGGACATACTCCTACGAGCAGTACTTC.

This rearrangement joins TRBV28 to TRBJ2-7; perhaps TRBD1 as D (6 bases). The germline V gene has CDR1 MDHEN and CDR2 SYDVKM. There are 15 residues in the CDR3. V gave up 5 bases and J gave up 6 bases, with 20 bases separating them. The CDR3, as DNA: TGTGCCAGCAGTCCCCTCTCTAGGGACACTGGCGAGCAGTACTTC. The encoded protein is CASSPLSRDTGEQYF.

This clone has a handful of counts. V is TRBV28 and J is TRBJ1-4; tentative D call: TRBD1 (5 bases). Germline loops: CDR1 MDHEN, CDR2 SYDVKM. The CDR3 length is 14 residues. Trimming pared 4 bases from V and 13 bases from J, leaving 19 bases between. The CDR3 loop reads CASSWARQRSRLFF. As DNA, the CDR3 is TGTGCCAGCAGTTGGGCCCGACAGCGATCGCGACTGTTTTTT.

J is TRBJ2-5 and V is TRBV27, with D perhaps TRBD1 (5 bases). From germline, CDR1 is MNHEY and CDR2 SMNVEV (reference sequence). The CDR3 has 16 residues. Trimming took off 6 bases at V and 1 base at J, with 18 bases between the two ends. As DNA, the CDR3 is TGTGCCAGCAGGTCCTACAAACGAGACAGCCAAGAGACCCAGTACTTC. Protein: CASRSYKRDSQETQYF.

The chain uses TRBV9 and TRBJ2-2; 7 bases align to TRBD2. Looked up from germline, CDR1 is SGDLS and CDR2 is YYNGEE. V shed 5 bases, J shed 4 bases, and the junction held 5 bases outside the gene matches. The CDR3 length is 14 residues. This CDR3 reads CASRGSGRTGELFF. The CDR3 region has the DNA TGTGCCAGCAGAGGTAGCGGGCGCACCGGGGAGCTGTTTTTT.

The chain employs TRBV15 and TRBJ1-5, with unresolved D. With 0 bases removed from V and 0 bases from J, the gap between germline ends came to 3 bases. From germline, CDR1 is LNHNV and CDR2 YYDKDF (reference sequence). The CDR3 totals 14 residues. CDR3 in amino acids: CATSRDGSNQPQHF. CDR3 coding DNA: TGTGCCACCAGCAGAGACGGTAGCAATCAGCCCCAGCATTTT.

In DNA, the CDR3 is TGTGCCAGCAGCCAAGATGGTTGGGCGGGACCGGGCACAGATACGCAGTATTTT. Its protein product is CASSQDGWAGPGTDTQYF. The rearrangement joins TRBV14 to TRBJ2-3, with D possibly being TRBD2 (6 bases). This CDR3 is 18 amino acids long. CDR1 is SGHDN, CDR2 FVKESK, per germline. The germline V and J ends were trimmed by 0 bases and 1 base, with 17 bases remaining between them.

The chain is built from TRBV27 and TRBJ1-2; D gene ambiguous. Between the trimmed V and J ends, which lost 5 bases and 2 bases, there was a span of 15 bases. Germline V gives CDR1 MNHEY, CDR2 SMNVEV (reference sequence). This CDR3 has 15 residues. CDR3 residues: CASSPVQQVNYGYTF. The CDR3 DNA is TGTGCCAGCAGTCCTGTGCAGCAGGTCAACTATGGCTACACCTTC.

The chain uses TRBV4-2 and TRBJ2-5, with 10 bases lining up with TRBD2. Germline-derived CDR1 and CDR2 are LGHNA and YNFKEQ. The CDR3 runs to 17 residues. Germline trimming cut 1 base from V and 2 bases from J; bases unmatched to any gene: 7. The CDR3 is CASSQGVTSGTQETQYF. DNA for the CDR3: TGTGCCAGCAGCCAAGGTGTCACTAGCGGGACTCAAGAGACCCAGTACTTC.

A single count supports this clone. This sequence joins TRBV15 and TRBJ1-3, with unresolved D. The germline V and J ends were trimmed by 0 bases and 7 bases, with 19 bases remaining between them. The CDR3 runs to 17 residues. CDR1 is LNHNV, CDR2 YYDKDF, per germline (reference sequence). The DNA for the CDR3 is TGTGCCACCAGCAGAGACCCCCTGGCCGCGGGAGGGAACACCATATATTTT. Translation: CATSRDPLAAGGNTIYF.

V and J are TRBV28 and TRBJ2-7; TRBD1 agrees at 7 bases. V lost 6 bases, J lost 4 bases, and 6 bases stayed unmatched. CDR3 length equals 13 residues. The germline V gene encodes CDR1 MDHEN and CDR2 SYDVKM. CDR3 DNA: TGTGCCAGCAGCAGCCGACAGGGTTACGAGCAGTACTTC. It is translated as CASSSRQGYEQYF.